Listed below are T cell receptor beta chains from one sample, sequenced in a study of shared clonotypes between healthy human individuals. The protocol was immunoSEQ multiplex PCR, while the TCRdb copy is restricted to in-frame clones and leaves out a portion. The sample holds just over 2,000,000 clones; 85% to 95% are singletons and the top ten take around 0.13%. Material for sequencing was naive CD4+ T cells sorted from blood. All receptors derive from a young man in good health. Each CDR3 is given with its conserved first and last residue. Fields, in order: J gene, D gene, clone size, CDR3 length, V gene, CDR3 DNA, CDR3 protein. A D gene is named only where the DNA matches it firmly. The listing skips clone size in some rows; elsewhere it reads once, few, many or a size class.

TRBJ2-7 | TRBD2 | few | 14 | TRBV6-5 | TGTGCCAGCACTCAATTCGGGGAGGGCTACGAGCAGTACTTC | CASTQFGEGYEQYF
TRBJ2-7 | - | - | 16 | TRBV13 | TGTGCCAGCAGCTTACCCGGAGTCGAGGGTGCCTACGAGCAGTACTTC | CASSLPGVEGAYEQYF
TRBJ1-1 | - | - | 13 | TRBV6-5 | TGTGCCAGCAGCCCTCCGAGGTCGGGCGAAGCTTTCTTT | CASSPPRSGEAFF
TRBJ2-3 | TRBD2 | - | 15 | TRBV7-9 | TGTGCCAGCAGCTTCGGGGGACTAGTTGCAGATACGCAGTATTTT | CASSFGGLVADTQYF
TRBJ1-2 | TRBD1 | - | 14 | TRBV28 | TGTGCCAGCAGTAGATGGGACAGTGCCTATGGCTACACCTTC | CASSRWDSAYGYTF
TRBJ2-1 | TRBD2 | once | 17 | TRBV9 | TGTGCCAGCAGCCAGGTTAGCGGGGGGTTGTTCTACAATGAGCAGTTCTTC | CASSQVSGGLFYNEQFF
TRBJ2-7 | - | - | 15 | TRBV7-9 | TGTGCCAGCAGCTCAAGCGGGACACCAACCTACGAGCAGTACTTC | CASSSSGTPTYEQYF
TRBJ2-7 | TRBD2 | - | 16 | TRBV9 | TGTGCCAGCAGCGCCCTGAGCGGGAGAAATTCGAACGAGCAGTACTTC | CASSALSGRNSNEQYF
TRBJ1-1 | - | - | 13 | TRBV7-9 | TGTGCCAGCAGCCGAAGCGGGAACACTGAAGCTTTCTTT | CASSRSGNTEAFF
TRBJ2-7 | - | - | 13 | TRBV6-5 | TGTGCCAGCAGTTACGGACCCACGAGAGAGCAGTACTTC | CASSYGPTREQYF
TRBJ2-1 | - | - | 15 | TRBV6-1 | TGTGCCACCGCGAGTACGGGGCTTGGAGTCAATGAGCAGTTCTTC | CATASTGLGVNEQFF
TRBJ1-1 | - | - | 13 | TRBV29-1 | TGCAGCGTCGGGAAACCGATGAACACTGAAGCTTTCTTT | CSVGKPMNTEAFF
TRBJ2-3 | TRBD2 | - | 16 | TRBV6-6 | TGTGCCAGCAGTTACCCCGGGACTAGCGGCACAGATACGCAGTATTTT | CASSYPGTSGTDTQYF
TRBJ2-1 | - | - | 12 | TRBV10-2 | TGCGCCAGCGGGGAAAATCTTCGGGAGCAGTTCTTC | CASGENLREQFF
TRBJ1-2 | TRBD1 | - | 14 | TRBV23-1 | TGCGCCAGCAGTCGAGTCAGGGGGTTCTATGGCTACACCTTC | CASSRVRGFYGYTF
TRBJ2-3 | TRBD2 | - | 16 | TRBV5-1 | TGCGCCAGCAGCCCTATAAAGGGAGGGGAAGGAGATACGCAGTATTTT | CASSPIKGGEGDTQYF
TRBJ2-7 | - | - | 12 | TRBV30 | TGTGCCTGGAGTGCCAGTCGCTACGAGCAGTACTTC | CAWSASRYEQYF
TRBJ1-2 | - | - | 13 | TRBV18 | TGTGCCAGCTCACCAAGCAAGGACTATGGCTACACCTTC | CASSPSKDYGYTF
TRBJ2-2 | TRBD1 | - | 14 | TRBV6-1 | TGTGCCACCCCCGGGACAGGGAACACCGGGGAGCTGTTTTTT | CATPGTGNTGELFF
TRBJ2-3 | - | once | 15 | TRBV13 | TGTGCCAGCAGCTTGGGGGCGGGTGGCACAGATACGCAGTATTTT | CASSLGAGGTDTQYF
TRBJ1-1 | TRBD1 | - | 13 | TRBV5-1 | TGCGCCAGCAGGACAGGGTACGACACTGAAGCTTTCTTT | CASRTGYDTEAFF
TRBJ2-7 | - | - | 11 | TRBV20-1 | TGCAGTGCTAGATCAACCTACGAGCAGTACTTC | CSARSTYEQYF
TRBJ2-7 | - | - | 11 | TRBV30 | TGTGCCTGGAGGCTAGCCTACGAGCAGTACTTC | CAWRLAYEQYF
TRBJ2-7 | TRBD1 | - | 13 | TRBV19 | TGTGCCAGTAGGGACAGGGGGAGTAACGAGCAGTACTTC | CASRDRGSNEQYF
TRBJ2-3 | - | - | 16 | TRBV29-1 | TGCAGCGTTGCCCACTGGCAGGGAACTAGCACAGATACGCAGTATTTT | CSVAHWQGTSTDTQYF
TRBJ1-4 | - | - | 14 | TRBV28 | TGTGCCAGCAGTTTAACGGGGGGTGGTGAAAAACTGTTTTTT | CASSLTGGGEKLFF
TRBJ1-2 | - | once | 10 | TRBV28 | TGTGCCAGCCTTGGAAATGGCTACACCTTC | CASLGNGYTF
TRBJ2-1 | - | few | 14 | TRBV5-1 | TGCGCCAGTACCCCCGGGGGTCTAAATAATGAGCAGTTCTTC | CASTPGGLNNEQFF
TRBJ1-5 | - | - | 18 | TRBV21-1 | TGTGCCAGCACCGCTTACGAGTGGGCAGTTCATAGCAATCAGCCCCAGCATTTT | CASTAYEWAVHSNQPQHF
TRBJ2-1 | - | - | 17 | TRBV25-1 | TGTGCCAGCAGTGAATATATAGGCGGGAAACAGTCGGATGAGCAGTTCTTC | CASSEYIGGKQSDEQFF
TRBJ2-7 | TRBD2 | - | 13 | TRBV6-1 | TGTGCCAGCCGACTAGCGGGGACCCACGAGCAGTACTTC | CASRLAGTHEQYF
TRBJ2-7 | TRBD2 | once | 15 | TRBV5-1 | TGCGCCAGCAGCCAACTAGCGGGACGCTCCTACGAGCAGTACTTC | CASSQLAGRSYEQYF
TRBJ2-1 | - | - | 16 | TRBV5-6 | TGTGCCAGCAGCTTGGCTGTGGCAGGCTTCTACAATGAGCAGTTCTTC | CASSLAVAGFYNEQFF
TRBJ2-7 | - | - | 15 | TRBV7-3 | TGTGCCAGCAGCCCAGGGGGACTAGGGGGCCACGAGCAGTACTTC | CASSPGGLGGHEQYF
TRBJ2-1 | - | - | 13 | TRBV2 | TGTGCCTCTAGGTGGGGGCGAAACAATGAGCAGTTCTTC | CASRWGRNNEQFF
TRBJ1-6 | - | - | 12 | TRBV2 | TGTGCCAGCAGTCAAAATAATTCACCCCTCCACTTT | CASSQNNSPLHF
TRBJ1-6 | - | - | 17 | TRBV9 | TGTGCCAGCAGCCCGAAACACGGAACAGGTGGTAATTCACCCCTCCACTTT | CASSPKHGTGGNSPLHF
TRBJ2-6 | - | - | 15 | TRBV18 | TGTGCCAGCTCACCGGGGGGCTCTGGGGCCAACGTCCTGACTTTC | CASSPGGSGANVLTF
TRBJ2-4 | - | - | 15 | TRBV28 | TGTGCCAGCAGCTCAGGGGGGCCTTTAGAAAACATTCAGTACTTC | CASSSGGPLENIQYF
TRBJ2-2 | - | - | 15 | TRBV5-1 | TGCGCCAGCAGCTTGGGGGCAGGGTTCACCGGGGAGCTGTTTTTT | CASSLGAGFTGELFF
TRBJ1-6 | - | few | 13 | TRBV30 | TGTGCCTGGAGTGACAGGGACGGTTCACCCCTCCACTTT | CAWSDRDGSPLHF
TRBJ1-4 | - | - | 16 | TRBV28 | TGTGCCAGCAGTAAGTTCCTACAGGGAACTAATGAAAAACTGTTTTTT | CASSKFLQGTNEKLFF
TRBJ1-5 | - | - | 14 | TRBV6-1 | TGTGCCAGCTTCCTTAATCCCTCAAATCAGCCCCAGCATTTT | CASFLNPSNQPQHF
TRBJ2-3 | - | once | 14 | TRBV18 | TGTGCCAGCTCAGGTAGCTCAGGGACGGATACGCAGTATTTT | CASSGSSGTDTQYF
TRBJ1-5 | TRBD1 | once | 15 | TRBV10-3 | TGTGCCATCAGTGAGAGACAGGGGGACCTTCAGCCCCAGCATTTT | CAISERQGDLQPQHF
TRBJ2-7 | TRBD1 | - | 14 | TRBV6-6 | TGTGCCAGCAGTTCCGGGACAGGGATCTACGAGCAGTACTTC | CASSSGTGIYEQYF
TRBJ1-4 | TRBD1 | - | 16 | TRBV4-1 | TGCGCCAGCAGCCAAGAAGGGGGACAGTCTAATGAAAAACTGTTTTTT | CASSQEGGQSNEKLFF
TRBJ2-1 | - | - | 14 | TRBV25-1 | TGTGCCAGCAGTCGGGGCAGGATTCAGGATGAGCAGTTCTTC | CASSRGRIQDEQFF
TRBJ2-1 | TRBD2 | - | 11 | TRBV20-1 | TGCAGTGCACAGCGGGGGGGTGAGCAGTTCTTC | CSAQRGGEQFF
TRBJ1-5 | - | few | 14 | TRBV6-6 | TGTGCCAGCAGTTACAGCCAGCCCAATCAGCCCCAGCATTTT | CASSYSQPNQPQHF
TRBJ2-2 | TRBD2 | - | 15 | TRBV6-5 | TGTGCCAGCAGGCAGGCTAGCGGGAGTACCGGGGAGCTGTTTTTT | CASRQASGSTGELFF
TRBJ2-7 | - | - | 14 | TRBV28 | TGTGCCAGCAGTTTATTGGCGGTTCCCTACGAGCAGTACTTC | CASSLLAVPYEQYF
TRBJ1-2 | - | - | 13 | TRBV28 | TGTGCCAGCAGTCTGATAGAGGGGTATGGCTACACCTTC | CASSLIEGYGYTF